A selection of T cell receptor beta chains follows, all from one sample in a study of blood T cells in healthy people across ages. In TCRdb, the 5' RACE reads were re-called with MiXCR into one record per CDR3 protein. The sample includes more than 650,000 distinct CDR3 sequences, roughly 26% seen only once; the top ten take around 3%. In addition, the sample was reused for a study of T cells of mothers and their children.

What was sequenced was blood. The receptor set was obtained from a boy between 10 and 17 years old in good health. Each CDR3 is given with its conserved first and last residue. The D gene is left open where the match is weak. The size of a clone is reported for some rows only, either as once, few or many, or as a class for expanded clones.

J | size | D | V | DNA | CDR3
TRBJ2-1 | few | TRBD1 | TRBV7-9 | TGTGCCAGCAGCTCCGCGGACAGGACCCATTACAATGAGCAGTTCTTC | CASSSADRTHYNEQFF
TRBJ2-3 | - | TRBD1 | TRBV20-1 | TGCAGTGCTAAGGGACAGCTCACAGATACGCAGTATTTT | CSAKGQLTDTQYF
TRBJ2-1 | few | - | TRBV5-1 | TGCGCCAGTAGCTTGGGGGGGCCGGATGAGCAGTTCTTC | CASSLGGPDEQFF
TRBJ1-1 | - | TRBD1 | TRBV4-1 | TGCGCCAGCAGCCAGCTCCCGGGACAGGGGGCGATTGAAGCTTTCTTT | CASSQLPGQGAIEAFF
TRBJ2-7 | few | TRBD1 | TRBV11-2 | TGTGCCAGCAGCTTATTGGGGTGGGGACAGGGGATCTACGAGCAGTACTTC | CASSLLGWGQGIYEQYF
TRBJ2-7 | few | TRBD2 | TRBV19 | TGTGCCAGTAGTTCCGGGGGGGGGACCTACGAGCAGTACTTC | CASSSGGGTYEQYF
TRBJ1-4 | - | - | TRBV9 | TGTGCCAGCAGCGTAGAAGGGGGTAATGAAAAACTGTTTTTT | CASSVEGGNEKLFF
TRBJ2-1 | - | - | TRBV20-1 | TGCAGTGCTAGACAGGGGGGAGGCAATGAGCAGTTCTTC | CSARQGGGNEQFF
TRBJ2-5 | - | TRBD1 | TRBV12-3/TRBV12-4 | TGTGCCAGCAGTCGGACAGGGAGAGGTGAGACCCAGTACTTC | CASSRTGRGETQYF
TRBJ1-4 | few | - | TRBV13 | TGTGCCAGCAGCTCCCCCACAGGGCCCTCCGAAAAACTGTTTTTT | CASSSPTGPSEKLFF
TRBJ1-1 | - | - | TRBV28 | TGTGCCAGCAGTAAGGGGGACCGGACCCTTGAGGCTTTCTTT | CASSKGDRTLEAFF
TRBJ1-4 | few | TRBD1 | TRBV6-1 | TGTGCCAGCAGTGAACCGGGACAGGTTTCAACTAATGAAAAACTGTTTTTT | CASSEPGQVSTNEKLFF
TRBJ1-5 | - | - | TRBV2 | TGTGCCAGCAGTTATTACTTAGGGCCCCAGCATTTT | CASSYYLGPQHF
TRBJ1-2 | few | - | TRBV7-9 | TGTGCCAGCAGTTCGGGGGCCGAAAACTATGGCTACACCTTC | CASSSGAENYGYTF
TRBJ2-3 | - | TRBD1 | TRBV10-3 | TGTGCCATCAGCCGACAGGGCAGCACAGATACGCAGTATTTT | CAISRQGSTDTQYF
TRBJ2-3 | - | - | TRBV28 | TGTGCCAGCAGTCCCCGAGGTGGTGGTTCCACAGATACGCAGTATTTT | CASSPRGGGSTDTQYF
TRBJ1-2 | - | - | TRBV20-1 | TGCAGTGCTAGAGAGAGTCCAGGGAGCTATGGCTACCCCTTC | CSARESPGSYGYPF
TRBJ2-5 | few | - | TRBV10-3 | TGTGCCATCAGTGAGCCCGGGGAGACCCAGTACTTC | CAISEPGETQYF
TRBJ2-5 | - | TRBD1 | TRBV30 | TGTGCCTGGACGGACAGGATGGCAGAGACCCAGTACTTC | CAWTDRMAETQYF
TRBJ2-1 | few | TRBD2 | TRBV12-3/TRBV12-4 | TGTGCCAGCAGTTCCCGACTAGCGGGGGGTCACAATGAGCAGTTCTTC | CASSSRLAGGHNEQFF
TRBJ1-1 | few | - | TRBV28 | TGTGCCAGCAGGGAGGGGGGTACCAGAAACACTGAAGCTTTCTTT | CASREGGTRNTEAFF
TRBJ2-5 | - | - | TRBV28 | TGTGCCAGCAGTTGGGTGGGGCTCCGGGAGACCCAGTACTTC | CASSWVGLRETQYF
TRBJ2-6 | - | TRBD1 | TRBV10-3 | TGTGCCATCAGCCCCCAGGGGGCAGGGGGGGCCAACGTCCTGACTTTC | CAISPQGAGGANVLTF
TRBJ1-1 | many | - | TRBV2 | TGTGCCAGCTACCGCCTAGCGGAGGAAGCTTTCTTT | CASYRLAEEAFF
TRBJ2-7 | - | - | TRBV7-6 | TGTGCCAGCAGCTTATTCCCCGGTGGACAGTCCTACGAGCAGTACTTC | CASSLFPGGQSYEQYF
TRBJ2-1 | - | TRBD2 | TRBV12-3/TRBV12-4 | TGTGCCAGCAGTTTAGAAGCGGGGGGGAGTGATGAGCAGTTCTTC | CASSLEAGGSDEQFF
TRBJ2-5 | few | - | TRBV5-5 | TGTGCCAGCAGCTCCGAGGGTTTCGGGACCCAGTACTTC | CASSSEGFGTQYF
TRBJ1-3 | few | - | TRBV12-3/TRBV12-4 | TGTGCCAGCAGTCCACCCTGGGCCAGAAACACCATATATTTT | CASSPPWARNTIYF
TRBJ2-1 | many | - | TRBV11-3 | TGTGCCAGCAGCTTAGATCCTCCGGGACCATACAATGAGCAGTTCTTC | CASSLDPPGPYNEQFF